This T cell receptor beta chain appears in the sequencing data of a study of shared clonotypes between healthy human individuals. Study background: Per donor, three plates held CD4 naive cells, three held CD4 memory, two held CD8 naive and one held CD8 memory. General study findings and limits: Rarefaction showed sorted-subset sequencing was incomplete despite large depth.

Naive CD4+ cells were CD45RA-selected; the remaining cells were memory. Comments on this clone: Its specificity is not known.

Trimming cost V 4 bases and J 8 bases; bases outside gene matches: 7. The CDR3 is 16 amino acids. Germline CDR1 is SEHNR and CDR2 is FQNEAQ (reference sequence). The method was immunoSEQ multiplex PCR; TCRdb's version includes in-frame clones alone and lacks a portion of them. The table shows some 1,600,000 clones, with 95% to 99% occurring only once. The chain recombines TRBV7-9 with TRBJ2-1; 14 bases are shared with TRBD2. The receptor comes from a man in his thirties or forties in good health. Material for sequencing was naive CD4+ T cells sorted from blood. As for subset: CD45RA+ positively selected. CDR3 bases: TGTGCCAGCAGCTCCCGGGGACTAGCGGGAGTCGATGAGCAGTTCTTC. Its translation is CASSSRGLAGVDEQFF.